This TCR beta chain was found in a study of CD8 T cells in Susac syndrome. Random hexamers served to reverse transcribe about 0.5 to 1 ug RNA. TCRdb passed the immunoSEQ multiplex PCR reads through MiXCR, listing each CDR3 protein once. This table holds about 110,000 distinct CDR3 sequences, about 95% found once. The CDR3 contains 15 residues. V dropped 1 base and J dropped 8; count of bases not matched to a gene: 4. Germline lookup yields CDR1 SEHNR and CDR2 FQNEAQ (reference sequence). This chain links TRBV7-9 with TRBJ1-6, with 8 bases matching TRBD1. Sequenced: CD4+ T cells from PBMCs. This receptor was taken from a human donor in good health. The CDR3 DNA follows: TGTGCCAGCAGCTTAGGACAGGGGCCCCATTCACCCCTCCACTTT. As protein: CASSLGQGPHSPLHF.